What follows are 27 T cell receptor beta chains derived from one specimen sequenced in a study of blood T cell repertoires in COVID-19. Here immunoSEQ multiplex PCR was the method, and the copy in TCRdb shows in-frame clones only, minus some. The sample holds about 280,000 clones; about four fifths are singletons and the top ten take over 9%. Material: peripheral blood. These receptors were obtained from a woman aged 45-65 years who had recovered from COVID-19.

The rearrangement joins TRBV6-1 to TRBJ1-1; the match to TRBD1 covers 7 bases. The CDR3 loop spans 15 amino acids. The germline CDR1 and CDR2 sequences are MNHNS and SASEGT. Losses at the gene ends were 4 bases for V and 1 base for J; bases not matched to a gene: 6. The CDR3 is CASSGAGQSNTEAFF. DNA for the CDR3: TGTGCCAGCAGTGGAGCGGGACAGTCGAACACTGAAGCTTTCTTT.

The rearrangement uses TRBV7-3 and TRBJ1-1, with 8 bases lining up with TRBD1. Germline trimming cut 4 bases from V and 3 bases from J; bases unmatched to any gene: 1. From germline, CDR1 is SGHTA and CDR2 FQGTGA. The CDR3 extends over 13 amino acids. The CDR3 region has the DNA TGTGCCAGCAGCTCGGACAGGGACACTGAAGCTTTCTTT. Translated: CASSSDRDTEAFF.

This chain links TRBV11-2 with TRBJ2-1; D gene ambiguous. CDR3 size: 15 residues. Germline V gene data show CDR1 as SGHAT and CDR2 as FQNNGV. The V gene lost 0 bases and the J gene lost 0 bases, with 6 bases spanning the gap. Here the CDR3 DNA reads TGTGCCAGCAGCTTAGACGGGTTCTCCTACAATGAGCAGTTCTTC. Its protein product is CASSLDGFSYNEQFF.

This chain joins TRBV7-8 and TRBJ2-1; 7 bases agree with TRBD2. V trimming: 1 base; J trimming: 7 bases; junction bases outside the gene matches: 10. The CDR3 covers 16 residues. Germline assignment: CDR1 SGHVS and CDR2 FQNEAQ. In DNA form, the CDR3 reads TGTGCCAGCAGCTTAGGGGGCGGGGGTGCAGGGAATGAGCAGTTCTTC. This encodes CASSLGGGGAGNEQFF.

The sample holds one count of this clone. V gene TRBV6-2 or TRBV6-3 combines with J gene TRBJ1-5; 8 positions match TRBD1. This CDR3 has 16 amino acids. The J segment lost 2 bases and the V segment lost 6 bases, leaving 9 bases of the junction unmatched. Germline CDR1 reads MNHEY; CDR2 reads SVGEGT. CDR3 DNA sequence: TGTGCCAGCAGCAGACAGGGGTTATCCGGCAATCAGCCCCAGCATTTT. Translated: CASSRQGLSGNQPQHF.

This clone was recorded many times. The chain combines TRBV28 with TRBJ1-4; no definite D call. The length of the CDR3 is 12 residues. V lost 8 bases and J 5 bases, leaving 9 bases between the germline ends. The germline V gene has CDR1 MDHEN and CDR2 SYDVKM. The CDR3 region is CASAPGNEKLFF. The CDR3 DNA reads TGTGCCAGCGCCCCAGGCAATGAAAAACTGTTTTTT.

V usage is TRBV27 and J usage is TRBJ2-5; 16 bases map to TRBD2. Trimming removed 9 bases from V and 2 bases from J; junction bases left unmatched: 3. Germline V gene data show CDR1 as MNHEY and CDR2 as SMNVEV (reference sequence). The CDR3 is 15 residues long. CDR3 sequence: CASRGLAGGQETQYF. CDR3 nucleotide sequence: TGTGCCAGTCGGGGACTAGCGGGGGGGCAAGAGACCCAGTACTTC.

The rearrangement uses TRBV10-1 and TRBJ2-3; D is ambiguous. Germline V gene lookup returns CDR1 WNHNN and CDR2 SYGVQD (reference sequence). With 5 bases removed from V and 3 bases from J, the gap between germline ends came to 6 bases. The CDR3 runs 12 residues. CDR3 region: CASSPQTDTQYF. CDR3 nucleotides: TGCGCCAGCAGTCCCCAGACAGATACGCAGTATTTT.

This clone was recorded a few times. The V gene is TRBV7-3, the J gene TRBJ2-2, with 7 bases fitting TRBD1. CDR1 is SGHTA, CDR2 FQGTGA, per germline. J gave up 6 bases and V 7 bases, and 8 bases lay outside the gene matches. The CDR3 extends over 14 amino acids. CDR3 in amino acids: CASTRTGFAGELFF. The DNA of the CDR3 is TGTGCCAGCACCCGGACAGGTTTTGCCGGGGAGCTGTTTTTT.

The chain's CDR3 is CASKGTSGRPSFLEQFF. The CDR3 nucleotides are TGTGCCAGTAAAGGGACTAGCGGGAGGCCGAGTTTTCTGGAGCAGTTCTTC. This chain connects TRBV19 to TRBJ2-1; TRBD2 matches at 15 bases. V gave up 7 bases and J gave up 10 bases; unmatched junction bases: 14. This CDR3 region has 17 residues. Germline V gene data show CDR1 as LNHDA and CDR2 as SQIVND (reference sequence). Together with reference TRBV19 and TRBJ2-1, the CDR3 gives the full variable domain: DGGITQSPKYLFRKEGQNVTLSCEQNLNHDAMYWYRQDPGQGLRLIYYSQIVNDFQKGDIAEGYSVSREKKESFPLTVTSAQKNPTAFYLCASKGTSGRPSFLEQFFGPGTRLTVL.

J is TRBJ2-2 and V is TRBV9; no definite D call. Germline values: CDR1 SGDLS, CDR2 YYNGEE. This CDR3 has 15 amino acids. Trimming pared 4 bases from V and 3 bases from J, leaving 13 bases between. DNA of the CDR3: TGTGCCAGCAGCCCTCTCGCGGCTTACACCGGGGAGCTGTTTTTT. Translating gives CASSPLAAYTGELFF.

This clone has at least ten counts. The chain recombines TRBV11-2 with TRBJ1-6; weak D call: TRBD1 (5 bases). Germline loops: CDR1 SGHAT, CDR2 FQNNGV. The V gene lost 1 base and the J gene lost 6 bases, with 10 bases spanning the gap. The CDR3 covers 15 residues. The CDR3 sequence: CASSLGQTINSPLHF. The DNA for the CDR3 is TGTGCCAGCAGCTTAGGACAGACCATTAATTCACCCCTCCACTTT.

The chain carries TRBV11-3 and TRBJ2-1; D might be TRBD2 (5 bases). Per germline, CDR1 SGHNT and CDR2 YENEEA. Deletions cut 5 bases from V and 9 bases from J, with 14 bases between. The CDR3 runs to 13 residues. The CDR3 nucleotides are TGTGCCAGCAGCCCCGGGGTGGCCGGTGAGCAGTTCTTC. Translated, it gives CASSPGVAGEQFF.

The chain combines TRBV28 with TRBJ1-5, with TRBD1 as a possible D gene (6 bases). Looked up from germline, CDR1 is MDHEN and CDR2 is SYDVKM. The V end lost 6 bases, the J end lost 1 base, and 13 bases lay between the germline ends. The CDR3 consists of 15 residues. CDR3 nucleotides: TGTGCCAGCAGGAGCCCGGGACACAGCAATCAGCCCCAGCATTTT. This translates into CASRSPGHSNQPQHF.

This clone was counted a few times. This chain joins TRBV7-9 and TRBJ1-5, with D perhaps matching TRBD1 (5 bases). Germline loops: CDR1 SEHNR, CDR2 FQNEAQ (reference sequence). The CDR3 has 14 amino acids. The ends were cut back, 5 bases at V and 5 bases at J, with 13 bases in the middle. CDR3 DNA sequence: TGTGCCAGCAGCCAAAAAGGAGGGGATCAGCCCCAGCATTTT. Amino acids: CASSQKGGDQPQHF.

DNA of the CDR3: TGTGCCAGCAGTAGGGCCGGGACTAACACCGGGGAGCTGTTTTTT. This translates into CASSRAGTNTGELFF. This chain connects TRBV27 to TRBJ2-2; TRBD2 is a possible D gene (6 bases). CDR1 is MNHEY, CDR2 SMNVEV, per germline (reference sequence). This CDR3 has 15 residues. V was pared by 5 bases and J by 2 bases, with 12 bases between.

DNA of the CDR3: TGTGCCAGCTCACCACCTCTGGGGGGTGGCACAGATACGCAGTATTTT. Translated: CASSPPLGGGTDTQYF. The chain links TRBV18 to TRBJ2-3, with D possibly being TRBD2 (6 bases). The CDR3 covers 16 residues. CDR1 KGHSH and CDR2 LQKENI come from the germline V gene. V lost 0 bases and J lost 1, with 11 bases in between.

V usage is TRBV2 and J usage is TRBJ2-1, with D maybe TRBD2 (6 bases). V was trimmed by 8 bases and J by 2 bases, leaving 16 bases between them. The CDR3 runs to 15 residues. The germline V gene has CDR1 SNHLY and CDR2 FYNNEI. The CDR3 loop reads CASCPSGETYNEQFF. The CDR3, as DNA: TGTGCCAGCTGCCCTTCGGGGGAAACCTACAATGAGCAGTTCTTC.

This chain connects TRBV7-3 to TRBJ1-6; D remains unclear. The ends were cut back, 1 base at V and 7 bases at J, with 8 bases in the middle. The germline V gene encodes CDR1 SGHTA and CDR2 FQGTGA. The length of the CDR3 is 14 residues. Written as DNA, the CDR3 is TGTGCCAGCAGCTTAAATGCGGTGAATTCACCCCTCCACTTT. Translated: CASSLNAVNSPLHF.

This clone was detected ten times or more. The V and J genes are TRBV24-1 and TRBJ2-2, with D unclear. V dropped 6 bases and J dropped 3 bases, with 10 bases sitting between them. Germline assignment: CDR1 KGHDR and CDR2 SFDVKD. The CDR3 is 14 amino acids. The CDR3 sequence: CATSTSLDTGELFF. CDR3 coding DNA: TGTGCCACCAGTACGAGTCTAGACACCGGGGAGCTGTTTTTT.

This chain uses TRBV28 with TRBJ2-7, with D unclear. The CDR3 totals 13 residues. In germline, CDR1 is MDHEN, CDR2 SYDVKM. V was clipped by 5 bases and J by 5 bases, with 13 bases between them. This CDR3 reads CASSQPPQDEQYF. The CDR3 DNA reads TGTGCCAGCAGTCAACCGCCTCAGGACGAGCAGTACTTC.

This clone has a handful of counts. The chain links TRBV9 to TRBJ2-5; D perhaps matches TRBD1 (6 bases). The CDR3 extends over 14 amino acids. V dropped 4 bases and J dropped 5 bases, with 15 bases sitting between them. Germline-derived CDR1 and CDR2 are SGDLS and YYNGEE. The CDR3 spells CASSLRTVSETQYF. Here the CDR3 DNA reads TGTGCCAGCAGCTTGAGGACAGTAAGCGAGACCCAGTACTTC.

CDR3 in DNA: TGTGCCACCAGTGATTCTCTAGCGGGGGGGACCTACGAGCAGTACTTC. Translated, it gives CATSDSLAGGTYEQYF. The genes are TRBV24-1 and TRBJ2-7, with 12 positions matching TRBD2. Germline trimming cut 2 bases from V and 2 bases from J; bases unmatched to any gene: 3. The CDR3 is 16 residues long. The germline CDR1 and CDR2 sequences are KGHDR and SFDVKD.

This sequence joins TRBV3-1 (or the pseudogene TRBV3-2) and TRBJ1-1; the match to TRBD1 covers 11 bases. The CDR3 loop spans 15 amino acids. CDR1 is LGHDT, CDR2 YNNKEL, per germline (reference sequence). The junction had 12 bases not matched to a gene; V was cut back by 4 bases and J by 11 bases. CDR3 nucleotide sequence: TGTGCCAGCAGCCTCCAATGGGACAGGGGGATTCGGGCTTTCTTT. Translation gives CASSLQWDRGIRAFF.

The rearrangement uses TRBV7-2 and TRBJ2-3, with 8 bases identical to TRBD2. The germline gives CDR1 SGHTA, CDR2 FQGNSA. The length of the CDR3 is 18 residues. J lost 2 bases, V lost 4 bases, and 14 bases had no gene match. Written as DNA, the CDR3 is TGTGCCAGCAGCTCGGTGGGCGGGAGGACTTCTTACACAGATACGCAGTATTTT. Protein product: CASSSVGGRTSYTDTQYF.

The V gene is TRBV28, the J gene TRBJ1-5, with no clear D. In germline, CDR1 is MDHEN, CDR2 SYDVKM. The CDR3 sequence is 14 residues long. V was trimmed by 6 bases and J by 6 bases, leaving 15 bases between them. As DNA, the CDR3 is TGTGCCAGCAGCCGGGGTTCGCCTCGTCAGCCCCAGCATTTT. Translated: CASSRGSPRQPQHF.

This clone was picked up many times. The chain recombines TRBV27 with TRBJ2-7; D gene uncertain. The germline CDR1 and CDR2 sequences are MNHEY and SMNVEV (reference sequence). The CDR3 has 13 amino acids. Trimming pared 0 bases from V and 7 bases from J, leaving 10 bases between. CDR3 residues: CASSLSLVGEQYF. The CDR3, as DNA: TGTGCCAGCAGTTTATCGCTAGTTGGGGAGCAGTACTTC.